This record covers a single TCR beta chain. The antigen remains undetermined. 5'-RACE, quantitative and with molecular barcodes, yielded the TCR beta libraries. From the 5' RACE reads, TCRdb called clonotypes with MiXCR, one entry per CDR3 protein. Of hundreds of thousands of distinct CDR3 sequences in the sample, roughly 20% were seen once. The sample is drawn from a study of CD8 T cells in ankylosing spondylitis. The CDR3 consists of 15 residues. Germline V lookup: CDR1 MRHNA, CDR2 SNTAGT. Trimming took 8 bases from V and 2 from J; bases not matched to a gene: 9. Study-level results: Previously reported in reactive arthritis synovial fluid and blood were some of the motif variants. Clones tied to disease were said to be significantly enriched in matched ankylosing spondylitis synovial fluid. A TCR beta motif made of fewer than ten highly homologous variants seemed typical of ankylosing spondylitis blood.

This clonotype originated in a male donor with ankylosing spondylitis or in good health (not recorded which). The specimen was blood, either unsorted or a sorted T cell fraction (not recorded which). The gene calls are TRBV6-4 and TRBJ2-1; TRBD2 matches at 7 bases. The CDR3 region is CASAAGAGAYNEQFF. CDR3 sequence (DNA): TGTGCCAGCGCCGCTGGGGCGGGGGCCTACAATGAGCAGTTCTTC.